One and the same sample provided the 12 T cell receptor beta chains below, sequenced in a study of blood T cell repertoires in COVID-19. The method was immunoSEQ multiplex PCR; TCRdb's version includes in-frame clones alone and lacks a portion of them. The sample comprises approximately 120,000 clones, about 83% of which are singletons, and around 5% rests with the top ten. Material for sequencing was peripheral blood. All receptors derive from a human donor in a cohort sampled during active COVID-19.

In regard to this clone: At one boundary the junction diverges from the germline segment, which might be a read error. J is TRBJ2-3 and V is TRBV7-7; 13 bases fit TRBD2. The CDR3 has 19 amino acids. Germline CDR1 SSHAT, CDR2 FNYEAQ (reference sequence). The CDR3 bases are TGTGCTAGCAGTCCACTAGCGGGAGGGCCATTAGGTGCTGCAGATACGCAGTATTTT. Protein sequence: CASSPLAGGPLGAADTQYF.

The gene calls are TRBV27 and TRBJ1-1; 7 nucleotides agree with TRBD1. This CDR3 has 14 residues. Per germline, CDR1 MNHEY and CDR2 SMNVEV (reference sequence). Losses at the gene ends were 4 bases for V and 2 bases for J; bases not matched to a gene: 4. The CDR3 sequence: CASSSGQRNTEAFF. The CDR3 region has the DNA TGTGCCAGCAGTTCGGGACAGAGAAACACTGAAGCTTTCTTT.

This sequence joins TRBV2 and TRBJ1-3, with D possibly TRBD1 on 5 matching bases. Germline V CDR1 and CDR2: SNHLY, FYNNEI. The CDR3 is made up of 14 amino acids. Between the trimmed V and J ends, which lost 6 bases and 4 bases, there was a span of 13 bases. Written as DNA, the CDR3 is TGTGCCAGCAGACCCGGGACTGAGGGAAACACCATATATTTT. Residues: CASRPGTEGNTIYF.

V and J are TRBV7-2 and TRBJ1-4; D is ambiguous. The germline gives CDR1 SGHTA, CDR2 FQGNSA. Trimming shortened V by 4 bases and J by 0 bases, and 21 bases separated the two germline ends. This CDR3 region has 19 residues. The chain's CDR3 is CASSSLHQRASTTNEKLFF. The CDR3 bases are TGTGCCAGCAGCTCCTTACACCAGAGGGCCAGTACAACTAATGAAAAACTGTTTTTT.

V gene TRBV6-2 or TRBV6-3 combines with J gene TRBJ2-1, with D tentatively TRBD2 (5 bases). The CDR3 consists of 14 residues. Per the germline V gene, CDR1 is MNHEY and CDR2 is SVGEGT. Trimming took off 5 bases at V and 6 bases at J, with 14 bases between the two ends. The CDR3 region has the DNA TGTGCCAGCAGTAGGCCGGGGTCGCTCAATGAGCAGTTCTTC. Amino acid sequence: CASSRPGSLNEQFF.

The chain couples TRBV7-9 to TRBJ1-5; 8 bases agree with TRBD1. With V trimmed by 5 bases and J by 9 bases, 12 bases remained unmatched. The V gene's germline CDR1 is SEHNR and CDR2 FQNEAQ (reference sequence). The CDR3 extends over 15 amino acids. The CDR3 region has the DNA TGTGCCAGCAGCCCGACGGGACAGGCTTTGAGGCCCCAGCATTTT. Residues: CASSPTGQALRPQHF.

The CDR3, as DNA: TGTGCCTGGAGGGCAGGGGGCGGTGGCAATCAGCCCCAGCATTTT. Translating it yields CAWRAGGGGNQPQHF. The chain has TRBV30 and TRBJ1-5; 8 positions match TRBD1. The CDR3 loop spans 15 amino acids. Trimming took 3 bases from V and 2 from J; bases not matched to a gene: 6. Germline V gene lookup returns CDR1 GTSNPN and CDR2 SVGIG (reference sequence).

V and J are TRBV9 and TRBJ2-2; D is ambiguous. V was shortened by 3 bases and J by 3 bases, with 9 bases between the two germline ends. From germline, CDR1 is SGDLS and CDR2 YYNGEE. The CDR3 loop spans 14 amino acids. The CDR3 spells CASSATPDTGELFF. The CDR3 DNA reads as TGTGCCAGCAGCGCCACCCCGGACACCGGGGAGCTGTTTTTT. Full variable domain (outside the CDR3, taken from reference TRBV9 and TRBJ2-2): DSGVTQTPKHLITATGQRVTLRCSPRSGDLSVYWYQQSLDQGLQFLIQYYNGEERAKGNILERFSAQQFPDLHSELNLSSLELGDSALYFCASSATPDTGELFFGEGSRLTVL.

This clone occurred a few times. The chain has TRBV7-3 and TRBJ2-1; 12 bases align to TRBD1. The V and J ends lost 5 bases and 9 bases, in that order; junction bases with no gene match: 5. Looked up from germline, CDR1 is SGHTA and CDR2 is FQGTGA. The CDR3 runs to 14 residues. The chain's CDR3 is CASSRDRGLSEQFF. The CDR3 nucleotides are TGTGCCAGCAGCCGGGACAGGGGGCTCTCTGAGCAGTTCTTC. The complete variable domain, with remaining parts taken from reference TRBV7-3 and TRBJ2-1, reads GAGVSQTPSNKVTEKGKYVELRCDPISGHTALYWYRQSLGQGPEFLIYFQGTGAADDSGLPNDRFFAVRPEGSVSTLKIQRTERGDSAVYLCASSRDRGLSEQFFGPGTRLTVL.

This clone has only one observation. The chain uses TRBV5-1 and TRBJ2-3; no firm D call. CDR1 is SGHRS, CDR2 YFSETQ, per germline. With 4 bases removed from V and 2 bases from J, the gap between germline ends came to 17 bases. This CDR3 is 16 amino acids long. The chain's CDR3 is CASSEKRVADTDTQYF. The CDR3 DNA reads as TGCGCCAGCAGCGAAAAACGGGTTGCCGACACAGATACGCAGTATTTT.

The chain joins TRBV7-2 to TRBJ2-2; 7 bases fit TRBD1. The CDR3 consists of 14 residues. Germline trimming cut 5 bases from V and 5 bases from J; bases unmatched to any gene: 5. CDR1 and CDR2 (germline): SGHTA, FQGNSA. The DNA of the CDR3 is TGTGCCAGCAGCGCCCGACAGGGAACCGGGGAGCTGTTTTTT. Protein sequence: CASSARQGTGELFF.

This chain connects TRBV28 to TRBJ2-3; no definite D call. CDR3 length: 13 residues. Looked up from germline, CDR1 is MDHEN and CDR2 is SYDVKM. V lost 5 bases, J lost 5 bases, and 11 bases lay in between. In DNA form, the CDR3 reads TGTGCCAGCAGTCCGAGACCGGGAGATACGCAGTATTTT. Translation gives CASSPRPGDTQYF.